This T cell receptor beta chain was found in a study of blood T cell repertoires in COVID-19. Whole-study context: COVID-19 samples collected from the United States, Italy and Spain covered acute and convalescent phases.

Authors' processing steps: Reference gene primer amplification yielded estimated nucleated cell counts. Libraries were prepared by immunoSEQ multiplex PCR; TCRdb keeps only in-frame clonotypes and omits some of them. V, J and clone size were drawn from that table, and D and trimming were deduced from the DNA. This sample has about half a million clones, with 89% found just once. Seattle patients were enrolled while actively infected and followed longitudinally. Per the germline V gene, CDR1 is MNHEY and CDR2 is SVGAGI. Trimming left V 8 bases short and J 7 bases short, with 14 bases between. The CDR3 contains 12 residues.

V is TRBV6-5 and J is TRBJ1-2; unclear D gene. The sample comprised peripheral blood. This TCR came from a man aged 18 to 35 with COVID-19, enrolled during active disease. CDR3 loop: CASAGRSGGYTF. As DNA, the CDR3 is TGTGCCAGCGCTGGCAGATCGGGTGGCTACACCTTC.